This TCR beta chain was identified in a study of blood T cell repertoires in COVID-19. Some clones are missing from TCRdb's copy, which holds only in-frame ones; the method was immunoSEQ multiplex PCR. The data contain fewer than 130,000 clones, over 75% of them seen just once; the ten biggest clones take up 20% to 25%. J gave up 5 bases and V 1 base, and 10 bases lay outside the gene matches. Germline V gene lookup returns CDR1 MNHEY and CDR2 SVGEGT. The CDR3 is 17 residues long. The sequence was obtained from a man aged 65 to 79 with active or convalescent COVID-19. This chain connects TRBV6-2 or TRBV6-3 to TRBJ1-5; 8 nucleotides align to TRBD1. Sequencing input: peripheral blood. The CDR3 here is CASSYLQGARFYQPQHF. CDR3 DNA: TGTGCCAGCAGTTACTTGCAGGGGGCGAGATTTTATCAGCCCCAGCATTTT.